These 17 T cell receptor beta chains originate from one sample sequenced in a study of blood T cell repertoires in COVID-19. Repertoires were generated with immunoSEQ multiplex PCR, while TCRdb's copy carries only in-frame clones and drops some. The table records some 270,000 clones, roughly 89% of them present only once. The source material was PBMCs or T cells enriched from blood (not recorded which). The receptors here all came from a woman between 55 and 75 years old who had recovered from COVID-19.

The chain recombines TRBV2 with TRBJ1-1; 7 bases line up with TRBD1. The CDR3 covers 14 residues. Germline assignment: CDR1 SNHLY and CDR2 FYNNEI. The V gene end was trimmed by 4 bases and the J gene end by 1 base; junction bases not matched to a gene: 3. The CDR3 is CASSAGQQNTEAFF. The CDR3 coding sequence is TGTGCCAGCAGTGCGGGACAGCAGAACACTGAAGCTTTCTTT. The variable domain in full, completed from reference TRBV2 and TRBJ1-1, reads EPEVTQTPSHQVTQMGQEVILRCVPISNHLYFYWYRQILGQKVEFLVSFYNNEISEKSEIFDDQFSVERPDGSNFTLKIRSTKLEDSAMYFCASSAGQQNTEAFFGQGTRLTVV.

The rearrangement joins TRBV6-6 to TRBJ1-2; D remains unclear. This CDR3 is built from 15 residues. The germline V gene encodes CDR1 MNHNY and CDR2 SVGAGI (reference sequence). V was shortened by 6 bases and J by 3 bases, with 17 bases between the two germline ends. The chain's CDR3 is CASSRTASSDYGYTF. CDR3 in DNA: TGTGCCAGCAGCCGGACTGCCTCCTCAGACTATGGCTACACCTTC.

The chain is built from TRBV20-1 and TRBJ1-5, with D possibly matching TRBD1 (6 bases). The CDR3 contains 14 residues. Trimming took 3 bases from V and 1 from J, leaving 10 bases between them. Germline CDR1 reads DFQATT; CDR2 reads SNEGSKA (reference sequence). CDR3 sequence (DNA): TGCAGTGCTAGTATAGGGGGAAGCAATCAGCCCCAGCATTTT. It codes for CSASIGGSNQPQHF.

The chain uses TRBV4-1 and TRBJ2-5, with 8 nucleotides matching TRBD2. The CDR3 runs to 15 residues. The germline gives CDR1 MGHRA, CDR2 YSYEKL. V lost 3 bases, J lost 5 bases, and 8 bases stayed unmatched. CDR3 sequence (DNA): TGCGCCAGCAGCCATGCGGGGGGCAAGTCCGAGACCCAGTACTTC. Protein product: CASSHAGGKSETQYF.

The chain combines TRBV7-9 with TRBJ2-7; D unresolved. CDR3 size: 11 residues. Germline assignment: CDR1 SEHNR and CDR2 FQNEAQ (reference sequence). V shed 1 base and J shed 7 bases, with 5 bases lying between them. The CDR3 sequence is CASSLDTEQYF. The CDR3 region has the DNA TGTGCCAGCAGCTTAGACACAGAGCAGTACTTC.

The chain uses TRBV3-1 (or the pseudogene TRBV3-2) and TRBJ1-2, with a possible D match to TRBD1 (5 bases). V was trimmed by 0 bases and J by 3 bases, leaving 14 bases between them. The CDR3 loop spans 16 amino acids. Germline V lookup: CDR1 LGHDT, CDR2 YNNKEL (reference sequence). CDR3 nucleotides: TGTGCCAGCAGCCAAGATCTACGCGGGACGGACTATGGCTACACCTTC. Residues: CASSQDLRGTDYGYTF.

The rearrangement joins TRBV6-1 to TRBJ1-5; D remains ambiguous. CDR1 MNHNS and CDR2 SASEGT come from the germline V gene. V was cut by 2 bases and J by 7 bases, with 15 bases left in between. CDR3 length: 15 amino acids. CDR3 DNA: TGTGCCAGCAGTGAAATCGGCATGAGGATCCAGCCCCAGCATTTT. Residues: CASSEIGMRIQPQHF.

This chain joins TRBV14 and TRBJ1-2, with 7 bases matching TRBD1. CDR1 and CDR2 from the germline V gene are SGHDN and FVKESK. This CDR3 has 15 residues. The trim removed 1 base at V and 3 bases at J, leaving 5 bases unmatched. CDR3 coding DNA: TGTGCCAGCAGCCAAGTCACAGGGGAGGACTATGGCTACACCTTC. Encoded protein: CASSQVTGEDYGYTF.

This clone is a singleton in its sample. The chain's CDR3 is CATSREGGGVNEQFF. The CDR3 DNA is TGTGCCACCAGCAGAGAAGGAGGGGGGGTTAATGAGCAGTTCTTC. The gene calls are TRBV15 and TRBJ2-1; possibly TRBD2 for D (7 bases). V lost 0 bases, J lost 7 bases, and 13 bases lay in between. Germline V gives CDR1 LNHNV, CDR2 YYDKDF (reference sequence). CDR3 length equals 15 residues.

The gene calls are TRBV6-1 and TRBJ2-7, with a possible D match to TRBD1 (5 bases). V lost 0 bases, J lost 3 bases, and 12 bases lay in between. This CDR3 comprises 15 residues. CDR1 MNHNS and CDR2 SASEGT come from the germline V gene. The CDR3 loop reads CASSEAGQPIYEQYF. As DNA, the CDR3 is TGTGCCAGCAGTGAAGCGGGGCAGCCGATCTACGAGCAGTACTTC.

Concerning this clone itself: This specimen includes other DNA sequences encoding the same CDR3. V gene TRBV2 combines with J gene TRBJ2-3; no reliable D call. The germline V gene encodes CDR1 SNHLY and CDR2 FYNNEI. V lost 4 bases, J lost 0 bases, and 5 bases lay in between. The CDR3 is 13 residues long. CDR3 DNA: TGTGCCAGCAGTGGACTGAGCACAGATACGCAGTATTTT. Amino acids: CASSGLSTDTQYF.

The chain couples TRBV7-3 to TRBJ2-1, with 12 nucleotides matching TRBD2. Germline CDR1 and CDR2: SGHTA and FQGTGA. The CDR3 sequence is 15 residues long. With V trimmed by 3 bases and J by 11 bases, 8 bases remained unmatched. CDR3 protein: CASSFNPSGGVQQFF. CDR3 coding DNA: TGTGCCAGCAGCTTTAATCCTAGCGGGGGGGTTCAGCAGTTCTTC.

This chain links TRBV28 with TRBJ1-2, with D possibly being TRBD1 (5 bases). Germline V gene lookup returns CDR1 MDHEN and CDR2 SYDVKM. The CDR3 loop spans 14 amino acids. The germline V and J ends were trimmed by 6 bases and 6 bases, with 17 bases remaining between them. As DNA, the CDR3 is TGTGCCAGCAGCCTCCCGCTGATAGGGGATGGCTACACCTTC. Residues: CASSLPLIGDGYTF.

The chain carries TRBV3-1 (or the pseudogene TRBV3-2) and TRBJ2-7; tentatively, D is TRBD1 (6 bases). The CDR3 loop spans 14 amino acids. With 1 base removed from V and 3 bases from J, the gap between germline ends came to 10 bases. In germline, CDR1 is LGHDT, CDR2 YNNKEL (reference sequence). The DNA of the CDR3 is TGTGCCAGCAGCCAAGGGACAGTAATCTACGAGCAGTACTTC. Its protein is CASSQGTVIYEQYF.

The genes are TRBV2 and TRBJ2-1; a possible D gene is TRBD2 (6 bases). The V end lost 11 bases, the J end lost 3 bases, and 8 bases lay between the germline ends. Germline V gives CDR1 SNHLY, CDR2 FYNNEI. The CDR3 consists of 11 residues. CDR3: CACGVYNEQFF. Here the CDR3 DNA reads TGTGCCTGCGGGGTCTACAATGAGCAGTTCTTC.

The chain combines TRBV30 with TRBJ2-1; perhaps TRBD2 as D (6 bases). Germline CDR1 GTSNPN, CDR2 SVGIG (reference sequence). The CDR3 is 15 amino acids. Trimming stripped 0 bases from V and 5 bases from J, with 14 bases between. The CDR3 reads CAWSVRLASNNEQFF. The CDR3 bases are TGTGCCTGGAGTGTCAGGCTAGCGAGCAACAATGAGCAGTTCTTC.

The rearrangement uses TRBV11-3 and TRBJ2-5; 7 bases are shared with TRBD2. Germline CDR1 reads SGHNT; CDR2 reads YENEEA. V gave up 1 base and J gave up 1 base; unmatched junction bases: 3. The CDR3 runs to 15 residues. The CDR3 bases are TGTGCCAGCAGCTTAGGTCTAGCGGTCCAAGAGACCCAGTACTTC. Protein sequence: CASSLGLAVQETQYF.